This T cell receptor beta chain was sequenced in a study of identical twins' blood T cells. TCRdb called the 5' RACE reads again in MiXCR, with one record for every CDR3 protein. The data hold roughly 380,000 distinct CDR3 sequences, with roughly 27% observed a single time. The length of the CDR3 is 14 residues. V shed 1 base and J 3 bases; nucleotides not matched to a gene: 2. Germline CDR1 is SGHRS and CDR2 is YFSETQ. Material for sequencing was PBMCs. The TCR originated in a woman aged 18 to 49 in good health. The rearrangement links TRBV5-1 to TRBJ2-7; TRBD2 agrees at 9 bases. CDR3 sequence: CASSLCGGVYEQYF. Here the CDR3 DNA reads TGCGCCAGCAGCTTGTGCGGGGGGGTCTACGAGCAGTACTTC.